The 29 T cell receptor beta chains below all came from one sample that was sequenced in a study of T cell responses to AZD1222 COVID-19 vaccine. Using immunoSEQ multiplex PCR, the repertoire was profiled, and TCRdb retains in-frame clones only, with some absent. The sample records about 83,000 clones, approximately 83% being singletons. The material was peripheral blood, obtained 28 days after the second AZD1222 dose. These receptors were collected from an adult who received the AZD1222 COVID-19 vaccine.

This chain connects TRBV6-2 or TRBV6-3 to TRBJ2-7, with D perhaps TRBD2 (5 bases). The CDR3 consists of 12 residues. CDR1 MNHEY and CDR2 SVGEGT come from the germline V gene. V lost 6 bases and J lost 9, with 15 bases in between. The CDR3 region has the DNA TGTGCCAGCAGCGACGTCCGGGGTTTGCAGTACTTC. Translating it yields CASSDVRGLQYF.

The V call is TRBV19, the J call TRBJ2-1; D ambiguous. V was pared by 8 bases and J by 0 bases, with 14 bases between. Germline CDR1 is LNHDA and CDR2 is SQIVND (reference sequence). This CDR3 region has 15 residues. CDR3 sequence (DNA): TGTGCCAGTGCTAAAGGGCAGAGCTCCTACAATGAGCAGTTCTTC. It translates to CASAKGQSSYNEQFF.

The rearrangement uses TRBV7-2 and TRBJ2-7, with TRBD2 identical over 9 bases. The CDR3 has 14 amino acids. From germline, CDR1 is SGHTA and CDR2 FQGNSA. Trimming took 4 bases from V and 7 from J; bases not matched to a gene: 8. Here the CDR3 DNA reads TGTGCCAGCAGCTCCGGGACTAGCCAGTCAGAGCAGTACTTC. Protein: CASSSGTSQSEQYF.

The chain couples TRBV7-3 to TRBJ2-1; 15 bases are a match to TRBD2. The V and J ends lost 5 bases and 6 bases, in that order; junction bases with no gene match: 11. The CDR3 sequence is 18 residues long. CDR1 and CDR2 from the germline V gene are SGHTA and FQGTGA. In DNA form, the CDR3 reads TGTGCCAGCAGCCCTAAGGGACTAGCGGGAGGACGGTCCAATGAGCAGTTCTTC. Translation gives CASSPKGLAGGRSNEQFF.

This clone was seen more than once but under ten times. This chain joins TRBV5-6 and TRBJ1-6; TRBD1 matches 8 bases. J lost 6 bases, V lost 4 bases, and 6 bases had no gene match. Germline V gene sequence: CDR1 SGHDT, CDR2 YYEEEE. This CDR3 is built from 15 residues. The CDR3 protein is CASSTDRAGNSPLHF. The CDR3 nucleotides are TGTGCCAGCAGCACGGACAGGGCTGGTAATTCACCCCTCCACTTT.

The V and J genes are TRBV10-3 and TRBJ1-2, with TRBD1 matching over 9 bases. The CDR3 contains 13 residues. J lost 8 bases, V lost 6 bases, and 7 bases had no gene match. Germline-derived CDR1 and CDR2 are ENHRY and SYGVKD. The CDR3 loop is CAISEGQGKGYTF. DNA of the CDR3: TGTGCCATCAGCGAGGGACAGGGAAAAGGCTACACCTTC.

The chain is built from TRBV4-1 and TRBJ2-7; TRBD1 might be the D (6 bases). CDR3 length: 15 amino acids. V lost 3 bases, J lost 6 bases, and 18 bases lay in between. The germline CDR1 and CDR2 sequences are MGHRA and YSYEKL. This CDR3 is CASSQNRDTGLEQYF. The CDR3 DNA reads TGCGCCAGCAGCCAGAACCGGGACACCGGCCTCGAGCAGTACTTC.

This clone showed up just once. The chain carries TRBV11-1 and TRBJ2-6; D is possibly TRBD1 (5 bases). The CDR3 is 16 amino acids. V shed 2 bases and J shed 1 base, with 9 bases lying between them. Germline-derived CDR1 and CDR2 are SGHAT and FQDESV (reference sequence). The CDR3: CASSLKQASGANVLTF. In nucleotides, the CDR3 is TGTGCCAGCAGCTTAAAACAGGCATCTGGGGCCAACGTCCTGACTTTC.

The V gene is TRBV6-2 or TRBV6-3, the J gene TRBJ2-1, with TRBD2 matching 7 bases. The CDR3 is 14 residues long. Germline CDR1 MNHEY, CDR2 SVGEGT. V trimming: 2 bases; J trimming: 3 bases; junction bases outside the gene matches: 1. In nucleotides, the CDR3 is TGTGCCAGCAGTTACCTAGCGGACTACAATGAGCAGTTCTTC. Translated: CASSYLADYNEQFF.

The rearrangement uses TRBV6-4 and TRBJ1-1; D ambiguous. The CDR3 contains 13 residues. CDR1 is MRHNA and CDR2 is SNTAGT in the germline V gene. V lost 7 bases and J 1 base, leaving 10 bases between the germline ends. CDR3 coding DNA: TGTGCCAGCACCTTACGGAGGAACACTGAAGCTTTCTTT. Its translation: CASTLRRNTEAFF.

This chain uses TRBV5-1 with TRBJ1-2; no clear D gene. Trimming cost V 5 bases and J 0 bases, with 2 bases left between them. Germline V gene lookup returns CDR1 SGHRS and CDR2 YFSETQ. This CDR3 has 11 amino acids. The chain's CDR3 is CASRANYGYTF. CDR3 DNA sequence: TGCGCCAGCAGAGCTAACTATGGCTACACCTTC.

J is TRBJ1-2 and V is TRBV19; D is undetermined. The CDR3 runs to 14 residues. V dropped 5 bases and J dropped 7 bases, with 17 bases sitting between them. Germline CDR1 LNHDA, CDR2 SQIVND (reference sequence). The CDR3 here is CASSFSNPLFGYTF. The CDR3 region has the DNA TGTGCCAGTAGTTTCTCCAACCCCCTATTTGGCTACACCTTC.

This CDR3 is CASSQRLLEQYF. CDR3 coding DNA: TGTGCCAGCAGCCAACGCCTTCTCGAGCAGTACTTC. The rearrangement links TRBV3-1 (or the pseudogene TRBV3-2) to TRBJ2-7; D not certain. V was trimmed by 2 bases and J by 6 bases, leaving 8 bases between them. The CDR3 totals 12 residues. The germline gives CDR1 LGHDT, CDR2 YNNKEL (reference sequence).

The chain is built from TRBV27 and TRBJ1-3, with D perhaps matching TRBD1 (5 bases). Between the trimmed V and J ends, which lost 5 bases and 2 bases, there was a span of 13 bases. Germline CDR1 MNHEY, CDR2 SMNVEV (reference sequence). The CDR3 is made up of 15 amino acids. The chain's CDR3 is CASSRDQGPGNTIYF. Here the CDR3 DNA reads TGTGCCAGCAGTCGAGACCAGGGACCTGGAAACACCATATATTTT.

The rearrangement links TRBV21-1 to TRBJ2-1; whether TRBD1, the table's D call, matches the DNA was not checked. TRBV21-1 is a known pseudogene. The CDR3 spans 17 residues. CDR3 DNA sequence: TGTGCCAGCAGCGCGAGGAAGGGGGTCTACACAGGCAATGAGCAGTTCTTC. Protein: CASSARKGVYTGNEQFF.

CDR3 residues: CASSSGQGRAFF. In DNA, the CDR3 is TGTGCCAGCAGTTCTGGACAGGGGCGCGCTTTCTTT. The chain carries TRBV12-3 or TRBV12-4 and TRBJ1-1, with TRBD1 matching over 9 bases. The CDR3 covers 12 residues. With V trimmed by 4 bases and J by 11 bases, 5 bases remained unmatched.

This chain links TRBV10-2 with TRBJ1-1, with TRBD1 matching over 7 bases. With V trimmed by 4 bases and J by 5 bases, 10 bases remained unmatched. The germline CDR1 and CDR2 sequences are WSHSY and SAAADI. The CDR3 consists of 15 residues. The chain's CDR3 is CASSARGQWRTEAFF. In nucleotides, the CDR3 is TGCGCCAGCAGTGCAAGGGGACAGTGGAGAACTGAAGCTTTCTTT.

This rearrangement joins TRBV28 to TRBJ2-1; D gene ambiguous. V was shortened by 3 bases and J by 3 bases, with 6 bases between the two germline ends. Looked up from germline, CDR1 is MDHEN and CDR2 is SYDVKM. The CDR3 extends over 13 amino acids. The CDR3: CASSLTGYNEQFF. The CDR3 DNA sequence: TGTGCCAGCAGTTTGACGGGCTACAATGAGCAGTTCTTC.

The CDR3 DNA reads TGTGCCAGCAGGTCGCCGGGACAGGCGAACACCGGGGAGCTGTTTTTT. Protein: CASRSPGQANTGELFF. The V gene is TRBV11-1, the J gene TRBJ2-2, with 8 bases that match TRBD1. The CDR3 has 16 residues. With V trimmed by 6 bases and J by 0 bases, 6 bases remained unmatched. The germline gives CDR1 SGHAT, CDR2 FQDESV (reference sequence). The variable domain in full, with the rest retrieved from reference TRBV11-1 and TRBJ2-2, is EAEVAQSPRYKITEKSQAVAFWCDPISGHATLYWYRQILGQGPELLVQFQDESVVDDSQLPKDRFSAERLKGVDSTLKIQPAELGDSAMYLCASRSPGQANTGELFFGEGSRLTVL.

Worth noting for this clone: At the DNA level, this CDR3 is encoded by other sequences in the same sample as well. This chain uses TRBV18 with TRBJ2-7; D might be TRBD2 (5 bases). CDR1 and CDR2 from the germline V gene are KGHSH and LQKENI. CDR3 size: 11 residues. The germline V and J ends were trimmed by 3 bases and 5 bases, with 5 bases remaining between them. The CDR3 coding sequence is TGTGCCAGCTCACCCGGGGACGAGCAGTACTTC. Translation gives CASSPGDEQYF.

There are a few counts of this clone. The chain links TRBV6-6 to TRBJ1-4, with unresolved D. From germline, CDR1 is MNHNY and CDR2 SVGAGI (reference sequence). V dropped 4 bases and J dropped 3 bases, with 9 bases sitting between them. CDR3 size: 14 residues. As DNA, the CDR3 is TGTGCCAGCAGTTTAGACGAGGCTAATGAAAAACTGTTTTTT. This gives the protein CASSLDEANEKLFF.

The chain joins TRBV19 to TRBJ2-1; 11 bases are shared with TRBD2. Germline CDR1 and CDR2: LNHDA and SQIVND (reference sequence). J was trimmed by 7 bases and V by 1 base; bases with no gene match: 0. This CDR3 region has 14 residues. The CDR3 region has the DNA TGTGCCAGTAGTATAGGACTAGCGGGAAATGAGCAGTTCTTC. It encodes CASSIGLAGNEQFF. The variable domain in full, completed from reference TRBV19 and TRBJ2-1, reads DGGITQSPKYLFRKEGQNVTLSCEQNLNHDAMYWYRQDPGQGLRLIYYSQIVNDFQKGDIAEGYSVSREKKESFPLTVTSAQKNPTAFYLCASSIGLAGNEQFFGPGTRLTVL.

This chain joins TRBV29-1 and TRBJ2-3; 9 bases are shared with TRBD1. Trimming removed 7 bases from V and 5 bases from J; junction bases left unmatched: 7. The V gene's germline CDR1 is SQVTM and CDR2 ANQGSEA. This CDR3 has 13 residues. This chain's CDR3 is CSAQPTGGDTQYF. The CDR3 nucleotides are TGCAGCGCCCAGCCGACAGGGGGAGATACGCAGTATTTT.

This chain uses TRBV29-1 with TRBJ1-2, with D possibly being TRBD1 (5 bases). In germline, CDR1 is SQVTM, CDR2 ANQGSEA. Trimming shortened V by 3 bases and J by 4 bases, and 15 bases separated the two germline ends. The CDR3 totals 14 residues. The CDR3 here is CSVDGLGGGYGYTF. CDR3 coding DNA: TGCAGCGTTGACGGGTTGGGTGGGGGCTATGGCTACACCTTC.

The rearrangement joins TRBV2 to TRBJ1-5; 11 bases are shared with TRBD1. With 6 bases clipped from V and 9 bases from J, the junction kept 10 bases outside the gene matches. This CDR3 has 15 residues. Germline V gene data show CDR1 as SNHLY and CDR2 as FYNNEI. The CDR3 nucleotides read TGTGCCAGCAGGGACACGGGACAGGGGGTAAGGCCCCAGCATTTT. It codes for CASRDTGQGVRPQHF.

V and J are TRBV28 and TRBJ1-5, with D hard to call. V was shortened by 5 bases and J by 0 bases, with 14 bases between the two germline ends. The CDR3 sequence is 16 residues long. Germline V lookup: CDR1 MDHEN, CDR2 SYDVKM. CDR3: CASSTPYTDSNQPQHF. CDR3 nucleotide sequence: TGTGCCAGCAGTACTCCCTACACGGATAGCAATCAGCCCCAGCATTTT.

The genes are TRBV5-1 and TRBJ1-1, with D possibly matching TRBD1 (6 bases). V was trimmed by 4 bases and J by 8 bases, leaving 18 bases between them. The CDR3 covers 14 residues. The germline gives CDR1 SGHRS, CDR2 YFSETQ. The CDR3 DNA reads TGCGCCAGCAGCCCCCAGGTCGAGACAGGAGAAGCTTTCTTT. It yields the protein CASSPQVETGEAFF. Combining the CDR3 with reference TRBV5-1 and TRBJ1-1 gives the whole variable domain KAGVTQTPRYLIKTRGQQVTLSCSPISGHRSVSWYQQTPGQGLQFLFEYFSETQRNKGNFPGRFSGRQFSNSRSEMNVSTLELGDSALYLCASSPQVETGEAFFGQGTRLTVV.

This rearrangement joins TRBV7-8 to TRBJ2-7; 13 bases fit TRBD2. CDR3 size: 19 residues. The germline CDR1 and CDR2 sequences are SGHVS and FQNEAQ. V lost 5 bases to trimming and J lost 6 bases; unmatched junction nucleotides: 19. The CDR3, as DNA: TGTGCCAGCAGCACTCTGTTGGGGGGGCGAGGACTAGCGGGAGTCGAGCAGTACTTC. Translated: CASSTLLGGRGLAGVEQYF.

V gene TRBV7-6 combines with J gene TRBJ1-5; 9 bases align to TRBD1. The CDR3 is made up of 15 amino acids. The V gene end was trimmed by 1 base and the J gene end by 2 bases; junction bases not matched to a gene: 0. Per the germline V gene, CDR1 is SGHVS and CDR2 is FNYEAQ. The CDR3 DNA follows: TGTGCCAGCAGCTTAGGGACAGGGGGCAATCAGCCCCAGCATTTT. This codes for CASSLGTGGNQPQHF.